The next 13 T cell receptor beta chains were all read from a single sample in a study of T cell changes during pregnancy in multiple sclerosis. The method was immunoSEQ multiplex PCR; TCRdb's version includes in-frame clones alone and lacks a portion of them. The sample gives tens of thousands of clones, around 90% of which show up once; approximately 0.81% is in the top ten. The source was CD4+ T cells from peripheral blood mononuclear cells, collected in the third trimester of pregnancy. The receptors originated from a female donor with multiple sclerosis, enrolled in a pregnancy study.

V is TRBV7-2 and J is TRBJ2-3; no definite D call. V lost 3 bases to trimming and J lost 4 bases, with 8 bases between them. Germline V gene lookup returns CDR1 SGHTA and CDR2 FQGNSA. The CDR3 extends over 13 amino acids. CDR3 amino acids: CASSFFGSDTQYF. For the CDR3, the DNA is TGTGCCAGCAGCTTTTTCGGGTCAGATACGCAGTATTTT.

The CDR3 region is CAISLKGGKTQYF. The CDR3 region has the DNA TGTGCCATCAGCTTAAAAGGGGGAAAGACCCAGTACTTC. The chain couples TRBV10-3 to TRBJ2-5, with a tentative D call TRBD1 (6 bases). CDR1 is ENHRY and CDR2 is SYGVKD in the germline V gene. Trimming pared 6 bases from V and 6 bases from J, leaving 14 bases between. The CDR3 runs 13 residues.

The V and J genes are TRBV10-3 and TRBJ1-3; D unclear. The CDR3 has 14 amino acids. Germline V CDR1 and CDR2: ENHRY, SYGVKD. V was clipped by 0 bases and J by 3 bases, with 6 bases between them. This CDR3 reads CAISESSLGNTIYF. The CDR3 DNA reads TGTGCCATCAGTGAGTCGAGCCTTGGAAACACCATATATTTT.

The chain is built from TRBV6-6 and TRBJ1-3, with D perhaps TRBD1 (6 bases). The germline V and J ends were trimmed by 6 bases and 4 bases, with 13 bases remaining between them. Germline CDR1 MNHNY, CDR2 SVGAGI (reference sequence). This CDR3 region has 14 residues. This CDR3 is CASRPGVAGNTIYF. CDR3 bases: TGTGCCAGCAGGCCAGGGGTGGCGGGAAACACCATATATTTT.

CDR3 sequence: CASSFRGDGRNYEQYF. CDR3 bases: TGTGCCAGCAGTTTTCGGGGGGACGGACGGAACTACGAGCAGTACTTC. The chain has TRBV27 and TRBJ2-7, with TRBD2 matching 7 bases. The CDR3 is 16 amino acids. The ends lost 3 bases at V and 3 bases at J; junction bases unmatched: 11. Germline V gene sequence: CDR1 MNHEY, CDR2 SMNVEV (reference sequence).

The chain has TRBV28 and TRBJ1-5; 8 positions agree with TRBD1. Germline-derived CDR1 and CDR2 are MDHEN and SYDVKM. V was clipped by 6 bases and J by 5 bases; unmatched bases: 6. The CDR3 runs 14 residues. CDR3 DNA: TGTGCCAGCAGCGGGACAGGACTCCATCAGCCCCAGCATTTT. The encoded protein is CASSGTGLHQPQHF.

This clone was seen a single time. The chain recombines TRBV9 with TRBJ2-1; 8 bases line up with TRBD1. CDR1 and CDR2 from the germline V gene are SGDLS and YYNGEE. V gave up 0 bases and J gave up 4 bases; unmatched junction bases: 6. The CDR3 is 16 amino acids. The CDR3: CASSVVGRGPYNEQFF. The CDR3 DNA is TGTGCCAGCAGCGTAGTTGGCAGGGGGCCGTACAATGAGCAGTTCTTC.

This clone appeared a few times. The CDR3 loop is CASSLAGGRGEQYF. The CDR3 DNA follows: TGTGCCAGCAGCCTGGCGGGAGGCCGGGGGGAGCAGTACTTC. The chain carries TRBV9 and TRBJ2-7; 8 bases fit TRBD2. Germline V gene lookup returns CDR1 SGDLS and CDR2 YYNGEE. With V trimmed by 4 bases and J by 7 bases, 10 bases remained unmatched. CDR3 length equals 14 residues.

CDR3 sequence: CASSLIQAPSSYNEQFF. The CDR3 DNA reads TGTGCCAGCAGTTTGATTCAGGCCCCGAGCTCCTACAATGAGCAGTTCTTC. The chain is built from TRBV28 and TRBJ2-1, with D unresolved. Deletions cut 3 bases from V and 0 bases from J, with 15 bases between. The CDR3 loop spans 17 amino acids. Germline CDR1 MDHEN, CDR2 SYDVKM.

The chain links TRBV11-3 to TRBJ2-5; tentative D call: TRBD2 (6 bases). CDR1 and CDR2 from the germline V gene are SGHNT and YENEEA. CDR3 length: 14 amino acids. V was cut by 2 bases and J by 4 bases, with 11 bases left in between. For the CDR3, the DNA is TGTGCCAGCAGCTTATACGGGACTGGAGAGACCCAGTACTTC. Translating gives CASSLYGTGETQYF.

The V call is TRBV6-5, the J call TRBJ2-7, with D perhaps matching TRBD2 (6 bases). Trimming removed 7 bases from V and 3 bases from J, with 13 bases in between. The CDR3 runs 13 residues. CDR1 is MNHEY and CDR2 is SVGAGI in the germline V gene. CDR3 sequence (DNA): TGTGCCAGCATGGGCGGGATTTACTACGAGCAGTACTTC. This translates into CASMGGIYYEQYF.

The rearrangement joins TRBV28 to TRBJ1-3, with 8 nucleotides matching TRBD1. V trimming: 5 bases; J trimming: 1 base; junction bases outside the gene matches: 10. Germline loops: CDR1 MDHEN, CDR2 SYDVKM. CDR3 size: 17 residues. The CDR3 here is CASSTTLGQGSGNTIYF. The CDR3 nucleotides are TGTGCCAGCAGTACCACCCTCGGACAGGGTTCTGGAAACACCATATATTTT.

The J gene is TRBJ2-6, the V gene TRBV28; 10 bases are a match to TRBD1. CDR1 is MDHEN and CDR2 is SYDVKM in the germline V gene. This CDR3 spans 17 amino acids. V lost 6 bases to trimming and J lost 4 bases; unmatched junction nucleotides: 9. CDR3 coding DNA: TGTGCCAGCAGCGCCGGGACAGGGGTCTCGGGGGCCAACGTCCTGACTTTC. Translation: CASSAGTGVSGANVLTF.